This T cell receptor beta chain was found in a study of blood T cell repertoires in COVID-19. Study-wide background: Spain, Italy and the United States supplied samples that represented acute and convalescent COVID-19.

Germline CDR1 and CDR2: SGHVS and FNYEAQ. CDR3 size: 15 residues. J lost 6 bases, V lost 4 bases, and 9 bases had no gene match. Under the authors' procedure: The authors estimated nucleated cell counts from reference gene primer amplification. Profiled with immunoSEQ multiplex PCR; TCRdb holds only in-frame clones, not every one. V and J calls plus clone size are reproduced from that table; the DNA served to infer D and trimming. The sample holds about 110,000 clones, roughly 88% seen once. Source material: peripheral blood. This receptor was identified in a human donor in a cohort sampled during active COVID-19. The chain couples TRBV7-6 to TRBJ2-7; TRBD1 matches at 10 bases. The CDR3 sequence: CASSSRDRGTGEQYF. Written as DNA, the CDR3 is TGTGCCAGCAGCTCCCGGGACAGGGGAACGGGCGAGCAGTACTTC.